These 22 T cell receptor beta chains share one sample of origin, sequenced in a study of blood T cell repertoires in COVID-19. The assay was immunoSEQ multiplex PCR, and TCRdb's table has in-frame clones only and misses some. This table has roughly 120,000 clones, over 65% appearing once. Input material: peripheral blood. The receptor source for this set is a woman of 80 years or more with acute or convalescent COVID-19.

This clone was recorded once. The rearrangement uses TRBV14 and TRBJ1-2; D is undetermined. Trimming pared 1 base from V and 7 bases from J, leaving 16 bases between. This CDR3 is 15 amino acids long. Germline CDR1 reads SGHDN; CDR2 reads FVKESK. As DNA, the CDR3 is TGTGCCAGCAGCCAAGCGGGGTCCGGGATTGCTGGCTACACCTTC. Protein: CASSQAGSGIAGYTF.

The chain is built from TRBV2 and TRBJ1-4, with 7 bases that match TRBD1. Per the germline V gene, CDR1 is SNHLY and CDR2 is FYNNEI. The CDR3 has 13 amino acids. Trimming cost V 8 bases and J 7 bases; bases outside gene matches: 7. CDR3 amino acids: CASGAQGVEKLFF. The CDR3 nucleotides are TGTGCCAGCGGTGCTCAGGGGGTTGAAAAACTGTTTTTT.

The chain joins TRBV5-1 to TRBJ2-3, with 10 bases identical to TRBD2. Trimming removed 1 base from V and 1 base from J; junction bases left unmatched: 0. The CDR3 consists of 15 residues. Germline V gives CDR1 SGHRS, CDR2 YFSETQ. DNA of the CDR3: TGCGCCAGCAGCTTGACTAGCGGGGGCACAGATACGCAGTATTTT. Translated: CASSLTSGGTDTQYF.

This sequence joins TRBV20-1 and TRBJ2-5; the D gene is possibly TRBD2 (6 bases). The V and J ends lost 7 bases and 5 bases respectively, with 11 bases between them. This CDR3 has 11 amino acids. Germline CDR1 DFQATT, CDR2 SNEGSKA (reference sequence). The CDR3 spells CSVREIETQYF. The CDR3 DNA follows: TGCAGTGTTCGGGAGATCGAGACCCAGTACTTC.

Note on this clone: This specimen includes other DNA sequences encoding the same CDR3. The J gene is TRBJ2-1, the V gene TRBV7-2; maybe TRBD2 (6 bases). Trimming took off 5 bases at V and 3 bases at J, with 14 bases between the two ends. Germline V gene data show CDR1 as SGHTA and CDR2 as FQGNSA. There are 15 residues in the CDR3. Written as DNA, the CDR3 is TGTGCCAGCAGCACCGACTTGGGGGGCTACAATGAGCAGTTCTTC. Translating it yields CASSTDLGGYNEQFF.

CDR3 loop: CASSPPGMNTGELFF. The CDR3 DNA follows: TGCGCCAGCAGCCCCCCGGGAATGAACACCGGGGAGCTGTTTTTT. The chain recombines TRBV4-1 with TRBJ2-2; D perhaps matches TRBD2 (5 bases). There are 15 residues in the CDR3. Germline-derived CDR1 and CDR2 are MGHRA and YSYEKL. Trimming left V 4 bases short and J 1 base short, with 10 bases between.

The chain is built from TRBV21-1 and TRBJ2-7; the DNA was not used to check the table's D call, TRBD1. TRBV21-1 is a pseudogene locus. The CDR3 is 12 amino acids. The CDR3 spells CARDRDLWEQYF. The DNA for the CDR3 is TGTGCCCGGGACAGGGACCTTTGGGAGCAGTACTTC.

The chain carries TRBV6-5 and TRBJ1-5, with 7 bases that match TRBD1. The germline gives CDR1 MNHEY, CDR2 SVGAGI. V shed 6 bases, J shed 6 bases, and the junction held 11 bases outside the gene matches. The CDR3 has 15 amino acids. CDR3 protein: CASSFDREGGQPQHF. As DNA, the CDR3 is TGTGCCAGCAGCTTCGACAGGGAAGGGGGTCAGCCCCAGCATTTT.

This chain joins TRBV5-5 and TRBJ2-1, with D perhaps matching TRBD2 (6 bases). The CDR3 sequence is 15 residues long. Germline assignment: CDR1 SGHKS and CDR2 YYEKEE (reference sequence). The V end was cut by 0 bases, the J end by 1 base, with 8 bases between. CDR3 nucleotides: TGTGCCAGCAGCTTGGAACGGGAGTCCTACAATGAGCAGTTCTTC. This gives the protein CASSLERESYNEQFF.

A single count supports this clone. The rearrangement uses TRBV5-1 and TRBJ2-5; weak D call: TRBD2 (6 bases). CDR3 length: 15 residues. CDR1 and CDR2 from the germline V gene are SGHRS and YFSETQ. The V end lost 0 bases, the J end lost 0 bases, and 9 bases lay between the germline ends. CDR3 sequence: CASSLAGGYQETQYF. CDR3 coding DNA: TGCGCCAGCAGCTTGGCTGGGGGGTACCAAGAGACCCAGTACTTC.

The gene calls are TRBV9 and TRBJ2-5; TRBD2 matches at 11 bases. Germline V gene lookup returns CDR1 SGDLS and CDR2 YYNGEE. J lost 3 bases, V lost 2 bases, and 3 bases had no gene match. There are 15 residues in the CDR3. The DNA for the CDR3 is TGTGCCAGCAGCGTCAATAGCGGGGGGGAAGAGACCCAGTACTTC. Encoded protein: CASSVNSGGEETQYF. The full variable domain, with the rest looked up from reference TRBV9 and TRBJ2-5, is DSGVTQTPKHLITATGQRVTLRCSPRSGDLSVYWYQQSLDQGLQFLIQYYNGEERAKGNILERFSAQQFPDLHSELNLSSLELGDSALYFCASSVNSGGEETQYFGPGTRLLVL.

The rearrangement uses TRBV2 and TRBJ1-2, with 8 nucleotides matching TRBD1. The CDR3 is made up of 16 amino acids. The J segment lost 8 bases and the V segment lost 0 bases, leaving 11 bases of the junction unmatched. Looked up from germline, CDR1 is SNHLY and CDR2 is FYNNEI. CDR3 coding DNA: TGTGCCAGCAGTGAAGCGGCAGGGGGCGCGACACGGGGCTACACCTTC. This encodes CASSEAAGGATRGYTF.

This clone was recorded only once. The V gene is TRBV3-1 (or the pseudogene TRBV3-2), the J gene TRBJ2-1; the match to TRBD2 covers 10 bases. Unmatched junction bases numbered 8, after V lost 0 bases and J lost 0 bases. Germline values: CDR1 LGHDT, CDR2 YNNKEL (reference sequence). The CDR3 spans 19 residues. The CDR3 nucleotides read TGTGCCAGCAGCCAAGATTCTAGCGGGGGATCTAGCTCCTACAATGAGCAGTTCTTC. Translation gives CASSQDSSGGSSSYNEQFF.

V gene TRBV19 combines with J gene TRBJ1-1; D is perhaps TRBD1 (5 bases). The CDR3 has 15 residues. V was trimmed by 0 bases and J by 2 bases, leaving 10 bases between them. Germline lookup yields CDR1 LNHDA and CDR2 SQIVND (reference sequence). The CDR3 protein is CASSIDITGNTEAFF. In DNA, the CDR3 is TGTGCCAGTAGTATAGATATAACAGGCAACACTGAAGCTTTCTTT.

The chain has TRBV20-1 and TRBJ1-1, with a tentative D call TRBD1 (5 bases). The CDR3 contains 14 residues. Per the germline V gene, CDR1 is DFQATT and CDR2 is SNEGSKA (reference sequence). Trimming took off 3 bases at V and 0 bases at J, with 11 bases between the two ends. The CDR3 DNA reads TGCAGTGCTAGTTGGGGGGATATGAACACTGAAGCTTTCTTT. It encodes CSASWGDMNTEAFF.

The rearrangement links TRBV7-9 to TRBJ1-2; 9 bases agree with TRBD1. Germline CDR1 reads SEHNR; CDR2 reads FQNEAQ (reference sequence). Trimming at V came to 1 base and at J to 4 bases, leaving 1 base not matched to a gene. The CDR3 length is 14 residues. This chain's CDR3 is CASSLGDRAYGYTF. The CDR3 nucleotides are TGTGCCAGCAGCTTAGGGGACAGGGCCTATGGCTACACCTTC.

The rearrangement joins TRBV19 to TRBJ1-3; 8 bases line up with TRBD1. V was clipped by 3 bases and J by 0 bases; unmatched bases: 10. The length of the CDR3 is 18 residues. The germline CDR1 and CDR2 sequences are LNHDA and SQIVND (reference sequence). In DNA, the CDR3 is TGTGCCAGTAGTATCAACTTTGGGACAGGCAACTCTGGAAACACCATATATTTT. This translates into CASSINFGTGNSGNTIYF.

This sequence joins TRBV24-1 and TRBJ2-3; 10 bases fit TRBD2. CDR3 size: 18 residues. V gave up 4 bases and J gave up 4 bases; unmatched junction bases: 13. The germline V gene encodes CDR1 KGHDR and CDR2 SFDVKD. The CDR3 nucleotides are TGTGCCACCAGTGACCCCGGGACTAGCGTAAGAGGCGCAGATACGCAGTATTTT. This encodes CATSDPGTSVRGADTQYF.

This clone was seen a handful of times. J is TRBJ2-1 and V is TRBV6-5; 8 bases are shared with TRBD2. From germline, CDR1 is MNHEY and CDR2 SVGAGI. The CDR3 sequence is 15 residues long. Losses at the gene ends were 6 bases for V and 3 bases for J; bases not matched to a gene: 7. CDR3 sequence (DNA): TGTGCCAGCAGAGGTGGGCTAGCGGGCTACAATGAGCAGTTCTTC. This gives the protein CASRGGLAGYNEQFF.

In its sample, this clone was seen a few times. The rearrangement links TRBV4-2 to TRBJ1-5; possible D gene TRBD1, 6 bases. Trimming stripped 0 bases from V and 0 bases from J, with 9 bases between. This CDR3 has 16 amino acids. In germline, CDR1 is LGHNA, CDR2 YNFKEQ. The CDR3 protein is CASSQDRGYSNQPQHF. CDR3 coding DNA: TGTGCCAGCAGCCAAGACAGGGGATATAGCAATCAGCCCCAGCATTTT.

This clone was counted only a few times. This chain uses TRBV27 with TRBJ2-3; possible D gene TRBD1, 5 bases. The CDR3 contains 14 residues. Germline V lookup: CDR1 MNHEY, CDR2 SMNVEV (reference sequence). V was trimmed by 6 bases and J by 4 bases, leaving 14 bases between them. The CDR3, as DNA: TGTGCCAGCAGCCCCGGCGGCAGGGCAGATACGCAGTATTTT. Encoded protein: CASSPGGRADTQYF.

V usage is TRBV4-2 and J usage is TRBJ2-7, with D possibly being TRBD1 (6 bases). The CDR3 loop spans 15 amino acids. V lost 0 bases, J lost 2 bases, and 11 bases lay in between. Germline V CDR1 and CDR2: LGHNA, YNFKEQ. The CDR3 sequence: CASSQDDRTAYEQYF. The CDR3 coding sequence is TGTGCCAGCAGCCAAGACGACCGGACAGCCTACGAGCAGTACTTC.